The source of this TCR beta chain is a study of T cell responses to AZD1222 COVID-19 vaccine. Comment on this clone: What it binds is unknown.

The CDR3 consists of 15 residues. The V end was cut by 2 bases, the J end by 0 bases, with 11 bases between. The V gene's germline CDR1 is MNHEY and CDR2 SVGEGT. Study results and caveats: Scientists sampled the repertoires only once the peak T cell response had passed. The donor cohort was predominantly white British with a female majority, and clonal diversity may have been underestimated. Nearly half of spike-specific TCRs reportedly target variant regions that are unmutated in the B.1.351 and B.1.1.7 variants.

Some clones are missing from TCRdb's copy, which holds only in-frame ones; the method was immunoSEQ multiplex PCR. The sample shows some 130,000 clones, roughly 88% of them seen only once. The sequence was collected from an adult in good health. The chain uses TRBV6-2 or TRBV6-3 and TRBJ2-7; possible D gene TRBD2, 5 bases. The source was peripheral blood, collected on day 0 of MenACWY control vaccination. CDR3 in amino acids: CASSYGRRSSYEQYF. In DNA form, the CDR3 reads TGTGCCAGCAGTTACGGCCGGAGGAGCTCCTACGAGCAGTACTTC.